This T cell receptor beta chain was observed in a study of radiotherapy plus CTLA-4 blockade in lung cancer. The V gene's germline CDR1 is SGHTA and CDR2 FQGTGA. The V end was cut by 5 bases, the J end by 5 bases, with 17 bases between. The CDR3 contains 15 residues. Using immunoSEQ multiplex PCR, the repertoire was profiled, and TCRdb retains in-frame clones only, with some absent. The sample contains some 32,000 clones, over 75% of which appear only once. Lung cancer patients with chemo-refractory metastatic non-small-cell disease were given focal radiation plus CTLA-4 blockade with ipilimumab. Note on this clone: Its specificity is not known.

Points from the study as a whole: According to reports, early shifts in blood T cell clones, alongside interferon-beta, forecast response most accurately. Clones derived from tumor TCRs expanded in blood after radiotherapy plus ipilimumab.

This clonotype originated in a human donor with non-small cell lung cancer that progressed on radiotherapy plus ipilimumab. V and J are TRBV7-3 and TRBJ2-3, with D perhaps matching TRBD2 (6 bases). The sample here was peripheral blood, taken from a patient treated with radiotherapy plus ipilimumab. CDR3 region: CASSQRSGYGDTQYF. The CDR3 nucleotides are TGTGCCAGCAGCCAACGTAGCGGTTATGGAGATACGCAGTATTTT.